One TCR beta chain is described in this entry. The CDR3 runs to 15 residues. Trimming removed 4 bases at V and 4 bases at J, with 16 bases between. Germline CDR1 SGHNT, CDR2 YYREEE (reference sequence). The sample is drawn from a study of T-cell memory formation after mild COVID-19. In TCRdb, the 5' RACE reads were re-called with MiXCR into one record per CDR3 protein. Of over 450,000 distinct CDR3 sequences listed, roughly 22% are singletons. The J gene is TRBJ2-3, the V gene TRBV5-4; possibly TRBD1 or TRBD2 for D (5 bases each). This clonotype was obtained from an adult woman who had mild COVID-19 (a few samples of this study predate the infection). Cell type and time point are not known. The sample consisted of PBMCs or a T cell subset sorted from them (not recorded which). CDR3 protein: CASSEGPPVADTQYF. The CDR3 coding sequence is TGTGCCAGCAGCGAGGGACCACCCGTCGCAGATACGCAGTATTTT. Combining the CDR3 with reference TRBV5-4 and TRBJ2-3 gives the whole variable domain ETGVTQSPTHLIKTRGQQVTLRCSSQSGHNTVSWYQQALGQGPQFIFQYYREEENGRGNFPPRFSGLQFPNYSSELNVNALELDDSALYLCASSEGPPVADTQYFGPGTRLTVL.